This entry lists 23 T cell receptor beta chains sequenced from one sample in a study of CD4 T cells in relation to SARS-CoV-2 and coronaviruses. Profiling relied on immunoSEQ multiplex PCR, and the TCRdb table lists in-frame clones only, not all of them. The sample gives about 56,000 clones, under 95% of which show up once; about 0.4% is in the top ten. Sequenced input: naive CD4+ T cells from PBMCs. As for subset: naive CD4+ T cells isolated by negative enrichment. Source of these receptors: an adult with COVID-19.

The genes are TRBV6-1 and TRBJ2-7; no clear D. V shed 2 bases and J shed 0 bases, with 11 bases lying between them. This CDR3 contains 15 residues. Germline values: CDR1 MNHNS, CDR2 SASEGT. The CDR3, as DNA: TGTGCCAGCAGTGAACCACGCAGGTTCTCCTACGAGCAGTACTTC. It specifies CASSEPRRFSYEQYF.

The chain joins TRBV5-1 to TRBJ1-4; D is perhaps TRBD1 (5 bases). CDR1 and CDR2 (germline): SGHRS, YFSETQ. CDR3 length: 15 amino acids. Trimming cost V 6 bases and J 6 bases, with 18 bases left between them. The CDR3 is CASKGDTGTDEKLFF. The CDR3, as DNA: TGCGCCAGCAAGGGTGATACCGGGACGGATGAAAAACTGTTTTTT.

This sequence joins TRBV19 and TRBJ2-7; D gene unclear. V lost 10 bases, J lost 0 bases, and 13 bases lay in between. The CDR3 is made up of 13 amino acids. Per the germline V gene, CDR1 is LNHDA and CDR2 is SQIVND (reference sequence). The CDR3: CATKDRYSYEQYF. In DNA form, the CDR3 reads TGTGCCACCAAAGACCGTTACTCCTACGAGCAGTACTTC.

This clone appeared once. J is TRBJ2-1 and V is TRBV9, with 14 bases identical to TRBD2. Losses at the gene ends were 5 bases for V and 1 base for J; bases not matched to a gene: 8. CDR1 SGDLS and CDR2 YYNGEE come from the germline V gene. This CDR3 is 18 amino acids long. The CDR3 DNA follows: TGTGCCAGCAGTCCAGGGACTAGCGGGAGAGGATCCTACAATGAGCAGTTCTTC. It encodes CASSPGTSGRGSYNEQFF.

The rearrangement joins TRBV6-5 to TRBJ2-3; 7 bases are a match to TRBD2. Trimming at V came to 7 bases and at J to 8 bases, leaving 12 bases not matched to a gene. The CDR3 is made up of 14 amino acids. CDR1 MNHEY and CDR2 SVGAGI come from the germline V gene. The CDR3, as DNA: TGTGCCAGCACCACCGGGACTAACCTAGGTACGCAGTATTTT. Amino acids: CASTTGTNLGTQYF.

The chain is built from TRBV19 and TRBJ2-7; D possibly matches TRBD1 or TRBD2 (5 bases each). Germline V gene lookup returns CDR1 LNHDA and CDR2 SQIVND (reference sequence). V was trimmed by 7 bases and J by 1 base, leaving 11 bases between them. The CDR3 has 13 amino acids. CDR3 loop: CASTQGVSYEQYF. The CDR3 DNA sequence: TGTGCCAGTACCCAGGGAGTTTCCTACGAGCAGTACTTC. Filled out from reference TRBV19 and TRBJ2-7, the complete variable domain reads DGGITQSPKYLFRKEGQNVTLSCEQNLNHDAMYWYRQDPGQGLRLIYYSQIVNDFQKGDIAEGYSVSREKKESFPLTVTSAQKNPTAFYLCASTQGVSYEQYFGPGTRLTVT.

The chain couples TRBV20-1 to TRBJ2-5; 9 positions match TRBD2. CDR3 length: 16 residues. V lost 3 bases to trimming and J lost 5 bases; unmatched junction nucleotides: 13. Looked up from germline, CDR1 is DFQATT and CDR2 is SNEGSKA (reference sequence). For the CDR3, the DNA is TGCAGTGCTAGTCTGCGGGAGGGCCTAGGGTGGGAGACCCAGTACTTC. Translation gives CSASLREGLGWETQYF.

The rearrangement links TRBV7-9 to TRBJ2-7; D not certain. This CDR3 contains 16 residues. V shed 3 bases and J shed 3 bases, with 18 bases lying between them. The germline V gene encodes CDR1 SEHNR and CDR2 FQNEAQ (reference sequence). CDR3 sequence reads: CASSFSPGRGVYEQYF. DNA of the CDR3: TGTGCCAGCAGCTTCTCCCCCGGACGAGGTGTCTACGAGCAGTACTTC.

A few counts support this clone. The chain employs TRBV4-1 and TRBJ1-1; the D is unclear. V lost 2 bases and J 7 bases, leaving 17 bases between the germline ends. The germline CDR1 and CDR2 sequences are MGHRA and YSYEKL. CDR3 length: 15 amino acids. The CDR3 reads CASSQTVQENDEAFF. CDR3 DNA: TGCGCCAGCAGCCAAACGGTTCAGGAGAATGATGAAGCTTTCTTT.

The J gene is TRBJ2-2, the V gene TRBV9; 9 positions agree with TRBD1. With V trimmed by 4 bases and J by 4 bases, 8 bases remained unmatched. Germline CDR1 is SGDLS and CDR2 is YYNGEE. The CDR3 length is 16 residues. The CDR3 coding sequence is TGTGCCAGCAGCACTTGGGACAGGGCGACCACCGGGGAGCTGTTTTTT. Protein product: CASSTWDRATTGELFF. Full variable domain (remainder filled in from reference TRBV9 and TRBJ2-2): DSGVTQTPKHLITATGQRVTLRCSPRSGDLSVYWYQQSLDQGLQFLIQYYNGEERAKGNILERFSAQQFPDLHSELNLSSLELGDSALYFCASSTWDRATTGELFFGEGSRLTVL.

This sequence joins TRBV28 and TRBJ1-1; D remains ambiguous. This CDR3 spans 18 amino acids. Germline CDR1 is MDHEN and CDR2 is SYDVKM. V lost 8 bases and J lost 0, with 25 bases in between. The CDR3 sequence is CASSRTMGLISMNTEAFF. As DNA, the CDR3 is TGTGCCAGCTCCCGAACTATGGGGTTAATTTCGATGAACACTGAAGCTTTCTTT. The full variable domain, completed using reference TRBV28 and TRBJ1-1, is DVKVTQSSRYLVKRTGEKVFLECVQDMDHENMFWYRQDPGLGLRLIYFSYDVKMKEKGDIPEGYSVSREKKERFSLILESASTNQTSMYLCASSRTMGLISMNTEAFFGQGTRLTVV.

This rearrangement joins TRBV5-1 to TRBJ2-7; 9 bases map to TRBD2. Germline V gene sequence: CDR1 SGHRS, CDR2 YFSETQ. V dropped 0 bases and J dropped 3; count of bases not matched to a gene: 1. This CDR3 is 14 amino acids long. CDR3 loop: CASSLGTSDYEQYF. The CDR3 DNA reads TGCGCCAGCAGCTTGGGGACTAGCGACTACGAGCAGTACTTC. Looking up the rest from reference TRBV5-1 and TRBJ2-7 gives the full variable domain: KAGVTQTPRYLIKTRGQQVTLSCSPISGHRSVSWYQQTPGQGLQFLFEYFSETQRNKGNFPGRFSGRQFSNSRSEMNVSTLELGDSALYLCASSLGTSDYEQYFGPGTRLTVT.

The chain couples TRBV28 to TRBJ2-1, with TRBD2 matching 9 bases. CDR1 is MDHEN and CDR2 is SYDVKM in the germline V gene. The length of the CDR3 is 16 residues. V lost 8 bases to trimming and J lost 4 bases; unmatched junction nucleotides: 12. The CDR3 loop is CASGTNSGRPYNEQFF. Here the CDR3 DNA reads TGTGCCAGCGGGACCAATAGCGGGAGACCTTACAATGAGCAGTTCTTC. Variable domain in full (rest from reference TRBV28 and TRBJ2-1): DVKVTQSSRYLVKRTGEKVFLECVQDMDHENMFWYRQDPGLGLRLIYFSYDVKMKEKGDIPEGYSVSREKKERFSLILESASTNQTSMYLCASGTNSGRPYNEQFFGPGTRLTVL.

This chain uses TRBV7-2 with TRBJ2-5; TRBD2 matches 12 bases. Losses at the gene ends were 4 bases for V and 4 bases for J; bases not matched to a gene: 7. This CDR3 region has 16 residues. CDR1 and CDR2 (germline): SGHTA, FQGNSA. The CDR3 coding sequence is TGTGCCAGCAGCTCGGAAGGACTAGCGGGAACAGAGACCCAGTACTTC. Its protein product is CASSSEGLAGTETQYF.

This clone was picked up one time. The chain has TRBV7-3 and TRBJ1-2; D is unresolved. Germline V gene sequence: CDR1 SGHTA, CDR2 FQGTGA. V shed 4 bases and J shed 7 bases, with 19 bases lying between them. The CDR3 is made up of 15 amino acids. CDR3 sequence (DNA): TGTGCCAGCAGCTCCCAGCCTAGGGATTTAGGTGGCTACACCTTC. It translates to CASSSQPRDLGGYTF.

The J gene is TRBJ2-3, the V gene TRBV2; the D gene could be TRBD1 or TRBD2 (5 bases each). The length of the CDR3 is 14 residues. CDR1 SNHLY and CDR2 FYNNEI come from the germline V gene. The V end lost 6 bases, the J end lost 6 bases, and 16 bases lay between the germline ends. In nucleotides, the CDR3 is TGTGCCAGCAGGTTCGGGACCGTACGTGATACGCAGTATTTT. Translation: CASRFGTVRDTQYF.

The genes are TRBV7-8 and TRBJ2-5; D is uncertain. This CDR3 has 14 residues. The V gene lost 2 bases and the J gene lost 1 base, with 8 bases spanning the gap. The germline V gene encodes CDR1 SGHVS and CDR2 FQNEAQ. CDR3 protein: CASSLHSPQETQYF. CDR3 DNA sequence: TGTGCCAGCAGCTTACACAGTCCCCAAGAGACCCAGTACTTC.

This chain connects TRBV5-1 to TRBJ2-5, with a weak D call TRBD1 (5 bases). The CDR3 runs 14 residues. Germline V gene data show CDR1 as SGHRS and CDR2 as YFSETQ. Trimming pared 3 bases from V and 5 bases from J, leaving 14 bases between. CDR3 in amino acids: CASSSDSAQETQYF. The CDR3 region has the DNA TGCGCCAGCAGCTCCGACAGCGCACAGGAGACCCAGTACTTC.

V and J are TRBV10-2 and TRBJ2-7; D possibly corresponds to TRBD1 (6 bases). This CDR3 contains 16 residues. The V gene's germline CDR1 is WSHSY and CDR2 SAAADI. Trimming took 2 bases from V and 1 from J, leaving 15 bases between them. The CDR3 sequence is CASSEVLRQVSYEQYF. Written as DNA, the CDR3 is TGCGCCAGCAGTGAGGTCCTCCGACAGGTTTCCTACGAGCAGTACTTC.

This clone was seen a few times. The rearrangement links TRBV7-3 to TRBJ2-2; D is perhaps TRBD1 (5 bases). Looked up from germline, CDR1 is SGHTA and CDR2 is FQGTGA. V was clipped by 5 bases and J by 6 bases, with 10 bases between them. The CDR3 extends over 13 amino acids. The chain's CDR3 is CASSLQDPGELFF. CDR3 sequence (DNA): TGTGCCAGCAGCCTACAGGATCCCGGGGAGCTGTTTTTT.

The rearrangement joins TRBV28 to TRBJ2-5, with TRBD1 matching over 7 bases. Germline V gene data show CDR1 as MDHEN and CDR2 as SYDVKM. This CDR3 has 14 residues. J lost 1 base, V lost 5 bases, and 4 bases had no gene match. This CDR3 is CASSGRDSQETQYF. For the CDR3, the DNA is TGTGCCAGCAGTGGCCGGGACAGCCAAGAGACCCAGTACTTC. Complete variable domain (other parts from reference TRBV28 and TRBJ2-5): DVKVTQSSRYLVKRTGEKVFLECVQDMDHENMFWYRQDPGLGLRLIYFSYDVKMKEKGDIPEGYSVSREKKERFSLILESASTNQTSMYLCASSGRDSQETQYFGPGTRLLVL.

J is TRBJ2-2 and V is TRBV25-1, with D tentatively TRBD1 (5 bases). The CDR3 loop spans 18 amino acids. Trimming pared 4 bases from V and 4 bases from J, leaving 22 bases between. Looked up from germline, CDR1 is MGHDK and CDR2 is SYGVNS. CDR3 sequence reads: CASSASSGISLVTGELFF. For the CDR3, the DNA is TGTGCCAGCAGTGCGTCTTCAGGGATATCCCTTGTCACCGGGGAGCTGTTTTTT.

This clone showed up just a few times. The V and J genes are TRBV30 and TRBJ2-7, with 8 bases that match TRBD1. CDR1 is GTSNPN, CDR2 SVGIG, per germline (reference sequence). The CDR3 runs to 14 residues. V lost 3 bases, J lost 4 bases, and 8 bases stayed unmatched. The CDR3 DNA follows: TGTGCCTGGAGCCCAGGACAGGGTCTATACGAGCAGTACTTC. Translating gives CAWSPGQGLYEQYF.